The 2 T cell receptor beta chains listed next were all sequenced from one sample in a study of response to subunit inactivated influenza vaccine. TCRdb reprocessed the RT-PCR reads with MiXCR, giving one entry per CDR3 protein. The table lists about half a million distinct CDR3 sequences, approximately 24% of them singletons. The sequences come from CD4+ T cells sorted from PBMCs, collected about 5 days after vaccination. All receptors derive from a man aged 50-60 years who received an inactivated influenza vaccine.

This clonotype was counted a few times. This chain links TRBV5-1 with TRBJ2-7; D may match TRBD1 or TRBD2 (5 bases each). This CDR3 comprises 13 residues. The germline V and J ends were trimmed by 4 bases and 5 bases, with 13 bases remaining between them. Germline CDR1 is SGHRS and CDR2 is YFSETQ. The CDR3 DNA reads as TGCGCCAGCAGCCTGGCAGGGACCCACGAGCAGTACTTC. It codes for CASSLAGTHEQYF.

This clonotype was counted between two and nine times. The CDR3 protein is CASSYSPSGLYEQYF. CDR3 DNA sequence: TGTGCCAGCAGTTACTCACCCTCAGGGTTATACGAGCAGTACTTC. The genes are TRBV6-5 and TRBJ2-7; a weak D match, TRBD1 (5 bases). Looked up from germline, CDR1 is MNHEY and CDR2 is SVGAGI. This CDR3 is built from 15 residues. The V gene lost 0 bases and the J gene lost 4 bases, with 13 bases spanning the gap.